What follows describes a single T cell receptor beta chain. The antigen is not known. This record comes from a study of T-cell memory formation after mild COVID-19. Regarding the study as a whole: Among CD4+ contracting clones, most were CM and EM, and CD8+ ones EMRA.

MiXCR was run by TCRdb on the 5' RACE reads, yielding one entry per CDR3 protein. Found here are more than 85,000 distinct CDR3 sequences, 11% of them singletons; the top ten hold more than 35%. The germline CDR1 and CDR2 sequences are SGDLS and YYNGEE. Trimming shortened V by 3 bases and J by 9 bases, and 7 bases separated the two germline ends. This CDR3 has 11 amino acids. This chain joins TRBV9 and TRBJ2-1; unclear D gene. This TCR came from a man between 18 and 29 years old who had mild COVID-19 (a few samples of this study predate the infection). Cell type and time point are not known. The source material was PBMCs or a T cell subset sorted from them (not recorded which). The CDR3 spells CASSEGGEQFF. CDR3 coding DNA: TGTGCCAGCAGCGAGGGCGGTGAGCAGTTCTTC.